This T cell receptor (beta chain) was captured by sequencing in a study of shared clonotypes between healthy human individuals. Study-level findings and limits: Represented diversity (both genetic and exposure-history) was limited by the small number of donors.

The study drew all its donors from Caucasian adults living in Nashville, Tennessee. Into CD45RA+ naive and CD45RA-negative memory subsets, the CD4+ cells were split. This clone has only a few counts. The antigen is unknown. Within the sample, other DNA sequences also encode this same CDR3. In the authors' methods: Junction-only immunoSEQ data arrived without quality scores, meaning filtering differed. Method: immunoSEQ multiplex PCR; TCRdb's copy keeps in-frame clones and lacks some. The D gene and trimming were derived from the DNA, and the V and J assignments and clone size from that table. The sample lists over 850,000 clones; about 84% were seen once. The CDR3 length is 16 residues. Trimming shortened V by 0 bases and J by 3 bases, and 14 bases separated the two germline ends. Germline lookup yields CDR1 SGHRS and CDR2 YFSETQ.

The chain combines TRBV5-1 with TRBJ2-3, with a tentative D call TRBD1 (6 bases). The TCR sequence derives from a man aged 18-30 years in good health. Some clones in this sample may be carry-over from other donors' samples. The sequenced sample was memory CD4+ T cells from PBMCs. Specified subset: CD45RA-negative fraction. In DNA, the CDR3 is TGCGCCAGCAGCTTGGGGCCCGGACAGCTAACAGATACGCAGTATTTT. Translating gives CASSLGPGQLTDTQYF.